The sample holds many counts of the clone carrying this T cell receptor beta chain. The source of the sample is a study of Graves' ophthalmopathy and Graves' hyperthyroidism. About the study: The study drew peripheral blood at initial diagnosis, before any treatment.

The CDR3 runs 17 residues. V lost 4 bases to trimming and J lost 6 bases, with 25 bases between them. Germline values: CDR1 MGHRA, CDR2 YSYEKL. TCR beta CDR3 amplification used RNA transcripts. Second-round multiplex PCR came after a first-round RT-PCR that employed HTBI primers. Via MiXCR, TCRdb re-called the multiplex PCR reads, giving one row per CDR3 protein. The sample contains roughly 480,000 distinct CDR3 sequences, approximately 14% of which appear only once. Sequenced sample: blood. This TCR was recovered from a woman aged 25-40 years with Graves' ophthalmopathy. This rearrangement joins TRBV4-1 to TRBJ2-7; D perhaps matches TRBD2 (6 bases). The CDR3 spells CASSPWGRGGITGEQYF. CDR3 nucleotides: TGCGCCAGCAGCCCCTGGGGGAGAGGCGGGATAACAGGCGAGCAGTACTTC.